This TCR beta chain derives from a study of blood T cell repertoires in COVID-19. Across the whole study: Sites across the United States, Italy and Spain contributed samples from acute and convalescent COVID-19.

The table lists this clone with many counts. As originally analysed: Reference gene primer amplification in the assay estimated nucleated cell counts. Assay used: immunoSEQ multiplex PCR; TCRdb lists only in-frame clones, some missing. V and J calls plus clone size are reproduced from that table; the DNA served to infer D and trimming. The data show about 200,000 clones, 79% seen once. V lost 5 bases and J lost 7; bases outside the gene matches: 13. The CDR3 has 16 residues. CDR1 is SGHAT, CDR2 FQDESV, per germline (reference sequence). The chain has TRBV11-1 and TRBJ2-1, with TRBD2 identical over 8 bases. This receptor was obtained from a woman aged 40 to 50 with COVID-19, enrolled during active disease. The specimen was peripheral blood. CDR3 protein: CASSEAGLGNENEQFF. The CDR3 bases are TGTGCCAGCAGCGAAGCGGGACTAGGAAACGAAAATGAGCAGTTCTTC.